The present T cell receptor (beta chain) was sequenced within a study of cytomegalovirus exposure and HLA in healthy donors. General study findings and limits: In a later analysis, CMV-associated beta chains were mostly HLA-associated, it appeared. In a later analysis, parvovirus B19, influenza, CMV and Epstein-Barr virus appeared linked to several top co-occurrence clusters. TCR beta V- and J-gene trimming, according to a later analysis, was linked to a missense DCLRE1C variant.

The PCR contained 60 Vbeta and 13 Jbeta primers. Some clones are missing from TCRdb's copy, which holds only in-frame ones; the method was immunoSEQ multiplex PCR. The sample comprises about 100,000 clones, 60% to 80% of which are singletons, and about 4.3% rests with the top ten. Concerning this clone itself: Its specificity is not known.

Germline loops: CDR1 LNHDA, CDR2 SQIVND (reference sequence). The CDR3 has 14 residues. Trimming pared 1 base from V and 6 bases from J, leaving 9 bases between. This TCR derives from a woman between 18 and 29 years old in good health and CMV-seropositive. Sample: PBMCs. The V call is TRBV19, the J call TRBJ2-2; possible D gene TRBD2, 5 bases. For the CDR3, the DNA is TGTGCCAGTAGTATAGCAGTAGCGTCCGGGGAGCTGTTTTTT. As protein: CASSIAVASGELFF.